This T cell receptor (beta chain) was documented in a study of T-cell memory formation after mild COVID-19. Study-level information: TCR clusters showed largely donor specificity.

As for this clonotype: Its specificity is not known. One end of the junction varies from germline; a read error may be responsible.

The CDR3 is 13 amino acids. Germline V gene data show CDR1 as MNHEY and CDR2 as SMNVEV (reference sequence). Barcoded TCR alpha and TCR beta cDNA libraries with UMIs came from 5'RACE using constant-segment primers. TCRdb redid the calling of the 5' RACE reads with MiXCR, one entry per CDR3 protein. Of about 560,000 distinct CDR3 sequences listed, 20% to 25% were seen once; the top ten hold 7% to 9%. General study findings and limits: Memory from before infection featured some responding clones, which suggests cross-reactive memory joined. Mainly CM and EM harbored the contracting CD4+ clones; mainly EMRA harbored the CD8+ ones.

The chain couples TRBV27 to TRBJ2-1; tentatively, D is TRBD1 (5 bases). This sequence originates from an adult woman who had mild COVID-19 (a few samples of this study predate the infection). Cell type and time point are not known. The specimen was PBMCs or a T cell subset sorted from them (not recorded which). The chain's CDR3 is CASSLSTGHEQFF. For the CDR3, the DNA is TGTGCCAGCAGTTTATCTACCGGACATGAACAGTTCTTC.